This T cell receptor (beta chain) was sequenced in a study of blood T cells in healthy people across ages. Across the study: Roughly one uniquely barcoded beta molecule per two T cells was captured. Study-level points and caveats: Roughly linear declines in TCR beta diversity per million T cells occurred with age.

It was with a sample-barcoded 5' primer and a J-beta primer mix that a second PCR of roughly 7 to 12 cycles was run. MiXCR, run by TCRdb on the 5' RACE reads, gives a single entry per CDR3 protein. The sample has some 700,000 distinct CDR3 sequences, more than 40% seen once. Germline-derived CDR1 and CDR2 are DFQATT and SNEGSKA (reference sequence). The CDR3 sequence is 12 residues long. Comment on this clonotype: The antigen is unknown.

Sequenced: blood. The receptor was derived from a woman aged 55-75 years in good health. J is TRBJ2-5 and V is TRBV20-1; D gene unclear. The J call may be wrong; the DNA end is better matched by TRBJ2-7. The CDR3 nucleotides are TGCAGTGCTAGAGATCTCGAGTTCGAGCAGTACTTC. It specifies CSARDLEFEQYF.